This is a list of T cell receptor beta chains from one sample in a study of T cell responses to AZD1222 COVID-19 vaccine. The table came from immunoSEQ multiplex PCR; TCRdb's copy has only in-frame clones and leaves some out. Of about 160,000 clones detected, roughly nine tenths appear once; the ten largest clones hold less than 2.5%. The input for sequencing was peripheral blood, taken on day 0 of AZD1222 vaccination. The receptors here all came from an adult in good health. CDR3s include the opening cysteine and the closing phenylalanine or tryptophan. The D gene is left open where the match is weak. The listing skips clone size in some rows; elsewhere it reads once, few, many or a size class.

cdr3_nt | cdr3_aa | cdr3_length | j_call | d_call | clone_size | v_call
TGTGCCAGCAGCGTAGCACTAGCGGGGGAGCTGTTTTTT | CASSVALAGELFF | 13 | TRBJ2-2 | TRBD2 | NA | TRBV9
TGTGCCAGCAGTTTGTACAGTAGGACCGGGACAACCCGTCGGTACTTC | CASSLYSRTGTTRRYF | 16 | TRBJ2-4 | NA | NA | TRBV28
TGTGCCAGCAGTTTAAGTAGAGGACAGCAAGAGACCCAGTACTTC | CASSLSRGQQETQYF | 15 | TRBJ2-5 | NA | once | TRBV27
TGTGCCAGCAGCTTAGCCACTCGGCTCTACGAGCAGTACTTC | CASSLATRLYEQYF | 14 | TRBJ2-7 | NA | NA | TRBV7-2
TGTGCCAGCAGTTCCTCCGGGACAGGGGTGAGAGAGACCCAGTACTTC | CASSSSGTGVRETQYF | 16 | TRBJ2-5 | TRBD1 | NA | TRBV5-5
TGCAGTGCTCTCCCCCTGTACCAGGCTTTCTTT | CSALPLYQAFF | 11 | TRBJ1-1 | NA | NA | TRBV20-1
TGTGCCAGCAGCCAAGATTCGGCAGGGTGGGACGAGCAGTACTTC | CASSQDSAGWDEQYF | 15 | TRBJ2-7 | NA | NA | TRBV3-1/TRBV3-2
TGTGCCAGCAGTCATCGACAGGGAGACTATGGCTACACCTTC | CASSHRQGDYGYTF | 14 | TRBJ1-2 | TRBD1 | NA | TRBV2
TGTGCCAGCAGCTTAGTGGGGCGGACTCGAGATTCACCCCTCCACTTT | CASSLVGRTRDSPLHF | 16 | TRBJ1-6 | NA | NA | TRBV11-2
TGCGCCAGCAGGGATTTCCTAACAGGGGACGAGCAGTACTTC | CASRDFLTGDEQYF | 14 | TRBJ2-7 | TRBD1 | NA | TRBV5-1
TGTGCCAGCAGTTGGGGAAGTAATTCACCCCTCCACTTT | CASSWGSNSPLHF | 13 | TRBJ1-6 | NA | NA | TRBV12-3/TRBV12-4
TGTGCCAGCAGCTTGGTGGCTGGGGCCAACGTCCTGACTTTC | CASSLVAGANVLTF | 14 | TRBJ2-6 | NA | NA | TRBV5-4
TGTGCCAGCAGTGATCCCCAATCCCGCACAGCTTACACCGGGGAGCTGTTTTTT | CASSDPQSRTAYTGELFF | 18 | TRBJ2-2 | NA | NA | TRBV2
TGTGCCAGCAGCCAAGAGGGGCGGGGGGGCCCCACAGATACGCAGTATTTT | CASSQEGRGGPTDTQYF | 17 | TRBJ2-3 | TRBD2 | few | TRBV3-1/TRBV3-2
TGCGCCAGCAGCTTTAACAGGGGCTATTCTGGCTACACCTTC | CASSFNRGYSGYTF | 14 | TRBJ1-2 | TRBD1 | NA | TRBV5-1
TGTGCCAGCAGCTCCCTGGGGGGAGTCATGAACACTGAAGCTTTCTTT | CASSSLGGVMNTEAFF | 16 | TRBJ1-1 | NA | NA | TRBV7-9
TGTGCCAGCAGCGGGTTAGCGGGGGAACGAGAGCAGTTCTTC | CASSGLAGEREQFF | 14 | TRBJ2-1 | TRBD2 | NA | TRBV9
TGTGCCAGCAGCTGGCGAATACGGGGGGCCGATGAGCAGTTCTTC | CASSWRIRGADEQFF | 15 | TRBJ2-1 | NA | NA | TRBV7-8
TGTGCCAGCAGTTACTCGAAATCAGGGGTCCAGCCCCAGCATTTT | CASSYSKSGVQPQHF | 15 | TRBJ1-5 | NA | NA | TRBV6-5
TGTGCCATCAGTGCGGAGTACCTAACAGATACGCAGTATTTT | CAISAEYLTDTQYF | 14 | TRBJ2-3 | NA | NA | TRBV10-3
TGTGCCAGCAGCGCGGGACAGGCGATCTATGGCTACACCTTC | CASSAGQAIYGYTF | 14 | TRBJ1-2 | TRBD1 | NA | TRBV5-4
TGTGCCAGCAGCTTCGAGACGGTCTCCTACGAGCAGTACTTC | CASSFETVSYEQYF | 14 | TRBJ2-7 | NA | NA | TRBV5-4
TGTGCCAGCAGCCCCATAGCGGGCCCGGGGGCCCAGTACTTC | CASSPIAGPGAQYF | 14 | TRBJ2-5 | TRBD2 | NA | TRBV11-2
TGTGCCAGCAGCTTAACCGTAGGGGGGGGCCACGAGCAGTACTTC | CASSLTVGGGHEQYF | 15 | TRBJ2-7 | NA | NA | TRBV7-9
TGTGCCAGCAGCCGGGGTTACGAGCAGTACTTC | CASSRGYEQYF | 11 | TRBJ2-7 | NA | NA | TRBV27
TGTGCCAGCAGCCAAACTAATTCACCCCTCCACTTT | CASSQTNSPLHF | 12 | TRBJ1-6 | NA | few | TRBV3-1/TRBV3-2
TGCAGCGTTGAGCTGGATGAAAAACTGTTTTTT | CSVELDEKLFF | 11 | TRBJ1-4 | NA | NA | TRBV29-1
TGTGCCAGCAACGGACAGGAACGGAATGAGCAGTTCTTC | CASNGQERNEQFF | 13 | TRBJ2-1 | TRBD1 | NA | TRBV9
TGTGCCAGCAGCTGGCGGGGGACGGAGACCCAGTACTTC | CASSWRGTETQYF | 13 | TRBJ2-5 | TRBD2 | NA | TRBV5-6
TGTGCCAGCAGCCGGGGACAGTACTCCTACGAGCAGTACTTC | CASSRGQYSYEQYF | 14 | TRBJ2-7 | TRBD1 | NA | TRBV11-3
TGTGCCAGCAGTTACTCCCCAAACTGGGGGGAGACCCAGTACTTC | CASSYSPNWGETQYF | 15 | TRBJ2-5 | NA | NA | TRBV6-5
TGTGCCAGCAGCCCGTCGACAGGGTGGCCCCCCTCTGGGGCCAACGTCCTGACTTTC | CASSPSTGWPPSGANVLTF | 19 | TRBJ2-6 | TRBD1 | NA | TRBV5-8
TGTGCCAGCAGCGGGAAGGGGTTAGAGACCCAGTACTTC | CASSGKGLETQYF | 13 | TRBJ2-5 | NA | NA | TRBV9
TGTGCCAGTAGTATAGGGGCTGGCGGAGCCTACAATGAGCAGTTCTTC | CASSIGAGGAYNEQFF | 16 | TRBJ2-1 | NA | few | TRBV19
TGCGCCAGCAGTGGGACTGGCTACGAGCAGTACTTC | CASSGTGYEQYF | 12 | TRBJ2-7 | NA | NA | TRBV10-1
TGCGCCAGCAGCCAAGAAGAACCATCACAGGTCGGGGAAAGCTCCTACGAGCAGTACTTC | CASSQEEPSQVGESSYEQYF | 20 | TRBJ2-7 | NA | NA | TRBV4-1
TGTGCCTGGAGTGTAGGAGGGAGCGATGGCTACACCTTC | CAWSVGGSDGYTF | 13 | TRBJ1-2 | NA | NA | TRBV30
TGTGCCAGCTCGAGGGGGAGGAGCTCCTACGAGCAGTACTTC | CASSRGRSSYEQYF | 14 | TRBJ2-7 | NA | NA | TRBV18
TGTGCCAGTAGGGACAGTAACTATGGCTACACCTTC | CASRDSNYGYTF | 12 | TRBJ1-2 | NA | NA | TRBV19
TGCGCCAGCAGCGTCCGGGACGTAAGCTATGGCTACACCTTC | CASSVRDVSYGYTF | 14 | TRBJ1-2 | NA | NA | TRBV5-1
TGTGCCAGCAGCCCGGCGGAGGGGGATACGCAGTATTTT | CASSPAEGDTQYF | 13 | TRBJ2-3 | NA | NA | TRBV11-3